These 31 T cell receptor beta chains share one sample of origin, sequenced in a study of shared clonotypes between healthy human individuals. Profiled with immunoSEQ multiplex PCR; TCRdb holds only in-frame clones, not every one. Here the sample spans 600,000 to 700,000 clones, more than 70% being singletons. The source material was memory CD4+ T cells sorted from blood. Documented subset: CD45RA-negative fraction. Every receptor here comes from a woman younger than 45 in good health.

This clone was observed once. This CDR3 is also generated by other DNA sequences in the sample. The chain joins TRBV9 to TRBJ2-1, with D possibly being TRBD2 (6 bases). CDR3 length: 16 amino acids. Trimming took 4 bases from V and 2 from J, leaving 16 bases between them. Germline V gene lookup returns CDR1 SGDLS and CDR2 YYNGEE. CDR3: CASSPRGSGAYNEQFF. In nucleotides, the CDR3 is TGTGCCAGCAGCCCCCGGGGGAGCGGTGCCTACAATGAGCAGTTCTTC.

The chain uses TRBV15 and TRBJ2-5; no clear D gene. This CDR3 has 13 amino acids. Germline V gene sequence: CDR1 LNHNV, CDR2 YYDKDF (reference sequence). The V end was cut by 5 bases, the J end by 2 bases, with 9 bases between. CDR3 amino acids: CATSSTSQETQYF. The CDR3 nucleotides are TGTGCCACCAGCTCTACTTCTCAAGAGACCCAGTACTTC.

This clone was counted between two and nine times. At the DNA level, this CDR3 is encoded by other sequences in the same sample as well. The rearrangement uses TRBV28 and TRBJ2-7; D remains unclear. The CDR3 contains 14 residues. Trimming removed 1 base from V and 0 bases from J, with 7 bases in between. CDR1 and CDR2 (germline): MDHEN, SYDVKM. CDR3 sequence: CASSLYLLSYEQYF. DNA of the CDR3: TGTGCCAGCAGTTTATATTTACTCTCCTACGAGCAGTACTTC.

The chain recombines TRBV5-1 with TRBJ2-2; D call uncertain. The CDR3 spans 15 residues. Germline V gene lookup returns CDR1 SGHRS and CDR2 YFSETQ. Trimming removed 3 bases from V and 0 bases from J, with 9 bases in between. The chain's CDR3 is CASSSAASNTGELFF. CDR3 nucleotides: TGCGCCAGCAGCTCGGCCGCGTCGAACACCGGGGAGCTGTTTTTT. Combining the CDR3 with reference TRBV5-1 and TRBJ2-2 gives the whole variable domain KAGVTQTPRYLIKTRGQQVTLSCSPISGHRSVSWYQQTPGQGLQFLFEYFSETQRNKGNFPGRFSGRQFSNSRSEMNVSTLELGDSALYLCASSSAASNTGELFFGEGSRLTVL.

V usage is TRBV30 and J usage is TRBJ2-5; TRBD1 matches at 9 bases. The J call may not be correct, given that the DNA end is closer to TRBJ2-7. This CDR3 spans 12 amino acids. Germline CDR1 is GTSNPN and CDR2 is SVGIG (reference sequence). The DNA of the CDR3 is TGTGCCCTCCGGGACAGGGATTACGAGCAGTACTTC. It specifies CALRDRDYEQYF.

This clone was observed at least ten times. The chain uses TRBV5-1 and TRBJ2-7, with 10 bases fitting TRBD2. V lost 1 base to trimming and J lost 6 bases; unmatched junction nucleotides: 4. There are 14 residues in the CDR3. The germline V gene has CDR1 SGHRS and CDR2 YFSETQ. The CDR3 spells CASSLTSGMGEQYF. CDR3 nucleotides: TGCGCCAGCAGCTTGACTAGCGGGATGGGCGAGCAGTACTTC.

V is TRBV7-8 and J is TRBJ2-7; D remains ambiguous. V lost 5 bases and J 6 bases, leaving 8 bases between the germline ends. The CDR3 is 11 amino acids. Looked up from germline, CDR1 is SGHVS and CDR2 is FQNEAQ. CDR3 coding DNA: TGTGCCAGCAGCCTAGGGCGCGAGCAGTACTTC. Its protein product is CASSLGREQYF.

CDR3 coding DNA: TGTGCCTGGAGTGCGGGACTTCGACAGGGGGAGACCCAGTACTTC. It is translated as CAWSAGLRQGETQYF. V and J are TRBV30 and TRBJ2-5, with 8 bases that match TRBD1. Germline V lookup: CDR1 GTSNPN, CDR2 SVGIG (reference sequence). Losses at the gene ends were 1 base for V and 5 bases for J; bases not matched to a gene: 9. This CDR3 is 15 amino acids long.

This clone was detected only a few times. A read error may explain this, as a much larger clone is one base away. Other DNA sequences in the sample encode the same CDR3. The rearrangement links TRBV5-4 to TRBJ1-1; D is uncertain. The CDR3 spans 14 residues. Germline values: CDR1 SGHNT, CDR2 YYREEE (reference sequence). Trimming cost V 0 bases and J 1 base, with 7 bases left between them. The CDR3 sequence is CASSLVAGNTEAFF. In DNA, the CDR3 is TGTGCCAGCAGCTTGGTGGCAGGGAACACTGAAGCTTTCTTT.

V usage is TRBV7-2 and J usage is TRBJ2-1, with a tentative D call TRBD2 (5 bases). The germline V and J ends were trimmed by 5 bases and 7 bases, with 18 bases remaining between them. The CDR3 has 15 residues. Germline V gene lookup returns CDR1 SGHTA and CDR2 FQGNSA. The CDR3, as DNA: TGTGCCAGCAGCACTTTAGCGCTACTTGCTAATGAGCAGTTCTTC. Amino acids: CASSTLALLANEQFF.

Written as DNA, the CDR3 is TGTGCCAGCAGTCCGAGACTAGCGGGAGGAAATGAGCAGTTCTTC. It is translated as CASSPRLAGGNEQFF. V and J are TRBV28 and TRBJ2-1; the match to TRBD2 covers 13 bases. The germline CDR1 and CDR2 sequences are MDHEN and SYDVKM. Unmatched junction bases numbered 5, after V lost 5 bases and J lost 7 bases. This CDR3 region has 15 residues.

This clone was recorded at least ten times. The V call is TRBV4-1, the J call TRBJ2-2; possibly TRBD2 for D (6 bases). V lost 4 bases to trimming and J lost 0 bases, with 9 bases between them. Germline assignment: CDR1 MGHRA and CDR2 YSYEKL. The CDR3 length is 15 residues. DNA of the CDR3: TGCGCCAGCAGCCCAGGGACTGCGAACACCGGGGAGCTGTTTTTT. It specifies CASSPGTANTGELFF.

This chain joins TRBV6-6 and TRBJ2-1, with 7 bases fitting TRBD1. Trimming at V came to 2 bases and at J to 7 bases, leaving 8 bases not matched to a gene. CDR1 and CDR2 (germline): MNHNY, SVGAGI (reference sequence). The CDR3 extends over 15 amino acids. The CDR3 DNA follows: TGTGCCAGCAGTTACCTGACAGGGATGGGTAATGAGCAGTTCTTC. Translated, it gives CASSYLTGMGNEQFF.

This rearrangement joins TRBV14 to TRBJ1-2, with D unresolved. The germline V gene has CDR1 SGHDN and CDR2 FVKESK. V lost 0 bases, J lost 11 bases, and 10 bases lay in between. The length of the CDR3 is 12 residues. The DNA of the CDR3 is TGTGCCAGCAGCCAAGAGAAACGGGCGTACACCTTC. This gives the protein CASSQEKRAYTF.

The V and J genes are TRBV11-2 and TRBJ2-1; TRBD2 agrees at 9 bases. The germline CDR1 and CDR2 sequences are SGHAT and FQNNGV. This CDR3 contains 15 residues. The V gene end was trimmed by 1 base and the J gene end by 5 bases; junction bases not matched to a gene: 3. CDR3 sequence reads: CASSLVAGGDNEQFF. CDR3 DNA sequence: TGTGCCAGCAGCTTAGTGGCGGGAGGGGACAATGAGCAGTTCTTC.

The CDR3 coding sequence is TGTGCCAGCAGTCGTGCCGGGACGGGCTATGGCTACACCTTC. Translating gives CASSRAGTGYGYTF. V is TRBV28 and J is TRBJ1-2, with a tentative D call TRBD1 (5 bases). CDR1 is MDHEN, CDR2 SYDVKM, per germline. The length of the CDR3 is 14 residues. V was trimmed by 5 bases and J by 4 bases, leaving 14 bases between them.

The rearrangement joins TRBV10-3 to TRBJ2-7, with 9 bases fitting TRBD2. The length of the CDR3 is 15 residues. Germline V gene data show CDR1 as ENHRY and CDR2 as SYGVKD. With 10 bases clipped from V and 1 base from J, the junction kept 11 bases outside the gene matches. The chain's CDR3 is CASSSLAGGSYEQYF. The CDR3 DNA sequence: TGTGCCAGCAGCTCCCTGGCGGGAGGGTCCTACGAGCAGTACTTC.

In this sample, this clone turned up once. The gene calls are TRBV28 and TRBJ1-2, with TRBD1 as a possible D gene (5 bases). This CDR3 has 13 residues. Trimming took 5 bases from V and 13 from J, leaving 20 bases between them. CDR1 is MDHEN and CDR2 is SYDVKM in the germline V gene. CDR3 nucleotide sequence: TGTGCCAGCAGTGGGGGATTCAGAGCACGGGGCACCTTC. As protein: CASSGGFRARGTF.

This chain joins TRBV5-6 and TRBJ1-1, with D possibly matching TRBD1 (6 bases). This CDR3 contains 13 residues. V was clipped by 4 bases and J by 10 bases, with 17 bases between them. The V gene's germline CDR1 is SGHDT and CDR2 YYEEEE. CDR3 protein: CASSRKMGGAAFF. CDR3 sequence (DNA): TGTGCCAGCAGCCGAAAGATGGGGGGCGCAGCTTTCTTT. Full variable domain (remainder filled in from reference TRBV5-6 and TRBJ1-1): DAGVTQSPTHLIKTRGQQVTLRCSPKSGHDTVSWYQQALGQGPQFIFQYYEEEERQRGNFPDRFSGHQFPNYSSELNVNALLLGDSALYLCASSRKMGGAAFFGQGTRLTVV.

For this clone: The sample carries other DNA sequences with the same CDR3. The V call is TRBV5-1, the J call TRBJ2-1, with D maybe TRBD2 (6 bases). The ends were cut back, 0 bases at V and 4 bases at J, with 11 bases in the middle. The CDR3 runs to 15 residues. Germline V lookup: CDR1 SGHRS, CDR2 YFSETQ. CDR3 sequence: CASSLDSGGYNEQFF. CDR3 coding DNA: TGCGCCAGCAGCTTGGACAGCGGAGGGTACAATGAGCAGTTCTTC.

The chain is built from TRBV7-9 and TRBJ2-5; D possibly uses TRBD1 or TRBD2 (6 bases each). V lost 3 bases and J lost 12, with 11 bases in between. From germline, CDR1 is SEHNR and CDR2 FQNEAQ (reference sequence). The CDR3 consists of 11 residues. The CDR3 region has the DNA TGTGCCAGCAGCTTTTGGGGGGCCGAGTACTTC. Its translation is CASSFWGAEYF.

The V gene is TRBV19, the J gene TRBJ2-3; 7 nucleotides align to TRBD1. This CDR3 has 13 amino acids. Per germline, CDR1 LNHDA and CDR2 SQIVND (reference sequence). V trimming: 8 bases; J trimming: 6 bases; junction bases outside the gene matches: 8. The CDR3 region is CASSTGRYDTQYF. The DNA for the CDR3 is TGTGCCAGTTCGACAGGGCGGTATGATACGCAGTATTTT. Full variable domain (remainder filled in from reference TRBV19 and TRBJ2-3): DGGITQSPKYLFRKEGQNVTLSCEQNLNHDAMYWYRQDPGQGLRLIYYSQIVNDFQKGDIAEGYSVSREKKESFPLTVTSAQKNPTAFYLCASSTGRYDTQYFGPGTRLTVL.

The genes are TRBV19 and TRBJ1-1, with TRBD1 matching over 12 bases. The CDR3 consists of 16 residues. Trimming removed 6 bases from V and 4 bases from J; junction bases left unmatched: 9. Germline CDR1 is LNHDA and CDR2 is SQIVND (reference sequence). Here the CDR3 reads CASSAGTGGYGTEAFF. The CDR3, as DNA: TGTGCCAGTAGCGCCGGGACAGGGGGCTATGGCACTGAAGCTTTCTTT.

V and J are TRBV2 and TRBJ1-5; possibly TRBD1 for D (5 bases). Germline loops: CDR1 SNHLY, CDR2 FYNNEI. V was shortened by 6 bases and J by 7 bases, with 16 bases between the two germline ends. The CDR3 loop spans 14 amino acids. The CDR3 protein is CASSQASGSQPQHF. The CDR3 nucleotides are TGTGCCAGCAGCCAAGCGTCAGGGAGCCAGCCCCAGCATTTT. The full variable domain, rest sourced from reference TRBV2 and TRBJ1-5, is EPEVTQTPSHQVTQMGQEVILRCVPISNHLYFYWYRQILGQKVEFLVSFYNNEISEKSEIFDDQFSVERPDGSNFTLKIRSTKLEDSAMYFCASSQASGSQPQHFGDGTRLSIL.

The chain combines TRBV2 with TRBJ2-7; 7 nucleotides match TRBD2. Trimming cost V 6 bases and J 2 bases; bases outside gene matches: 7. Germline CDR1 reads SNHLY; CDR2 reads FYNNEI. CDR3 length: 14 amino acids. The CDR3 nucleotides read TGTGCCAGCAGACCGACTAGCACCCCCTACGAGCAGTACTTC. As protein: CASRPTSTPYEQYF.

This clone was picked up one time. V gene TRBV30 combines with J gene TRBJ2-3, with TRBD1 matching 7 bases. Germline V CDR1 and CDR2: GTSNPN, SVGIG (reference sequence). The CDR3 loop spans 14 amino acids. J gave up 2 bases and V 0 bases, and 2 bases lay outside the gene matches. CDR3 sequence (DNA): TGTGCCTGGAGTGTCCAGGGGGTCACAGATACGCAGTATTTT. This codes for CAWSVQGVTDTQYF.

This clone was detected once. The V gene is TRBV10-2, the J gene TRBJ2-7; weak D call: TRBD1 (5 bases). The V gene's germline CDR1 is WSHSY and CDR2 SAAADI. The length of the CDR3 is 11 residues. Trimming left V 8 bases short and J 3 bases short, with 8 bases between. CDR3 coding DNA: TGCGCCAGCTCACAGGACTACGAGCAGTACTTC. It encodes CASSQDYEQYF.

Points on this clone: Other DNA sequences within the sample encode an identical CDR3. The genes are TRBV28 and TRBJ1-2; no clear D. Germline V gene data show CDR1 as MDHEN and CDR2 as SYDVKM. The CDR3 runs 14 residues. V was cut by 3 bases and J by 1 base, with 9 bases left in between. CDR3 amino acids: CASSFLGRNYGYTF. DNA of the CDR3: TGTGCCAGCAGTTTCTTGGGCCGTAACTATGGCTACACCTTC.

The chain joins TRBV10-3 to TRBJ1-5, with TRBD1 as a possible D gene (5 bases). Trimming removed 3 bases from V and 3 bases from J, with 12 bases in between. CDR1 and CDR2 (germline): ENHRY, SYGVKD. The CDR3 runs 15 residues. CDR3 sequence (DNA): TGTGCCATCAGTGACGGGCCAGGGAACAATCAGCCCCAGCATTTT. Amino acid sequence: CAISDGPGNNQPQHF.

The rearrangement uses TRBV4-1 and TRBJ2-1; D is uncertain. V was shortened by 0 bases and J by 8 bases, with 17 bases between the two germline ends. CDR1 MGHRA and CDR2 YSYEKL come from the germline V gene. The length of the CDR3 is 16 residues. Written as DNA, the CDR3 is TGCGCCAGCAGCCAAGATTGGAATAGAATTCTCGATGAGCAGTTCTTC. It encodes CASSQDWNRILDEQFF.

The V and J genes are TRBV11-2 and TRBJ2-2; D gene unclear. Trimming took off 2 bases at V and 4 bases at J, with 8 bases between the two ends. This CDR3 comprises 14 residues. Germline V gives CDR1 SGHAT, CDR2 FQNNGV. CDR3 amino acids: CASSLRSSTGELFF. DNA of the CDR3: TGTGCCAGCAGCTTAAGATCGAGCACCGGGGAGCTGTTTTTT. Using reference TRBV11-2 and TRBJ2-2 for the parts outside the CDR3, the full variable domain is EAGVAQSPRYKIIEKRQSVAFWCNPISGHATLYWYQQILGQGPKLLIQFQNNGVVDDSQLPKDRFSAERLKGVDSTLKIQPAKLEDSAVYLCASSLRSSTGELFFGEGSRLTVL.